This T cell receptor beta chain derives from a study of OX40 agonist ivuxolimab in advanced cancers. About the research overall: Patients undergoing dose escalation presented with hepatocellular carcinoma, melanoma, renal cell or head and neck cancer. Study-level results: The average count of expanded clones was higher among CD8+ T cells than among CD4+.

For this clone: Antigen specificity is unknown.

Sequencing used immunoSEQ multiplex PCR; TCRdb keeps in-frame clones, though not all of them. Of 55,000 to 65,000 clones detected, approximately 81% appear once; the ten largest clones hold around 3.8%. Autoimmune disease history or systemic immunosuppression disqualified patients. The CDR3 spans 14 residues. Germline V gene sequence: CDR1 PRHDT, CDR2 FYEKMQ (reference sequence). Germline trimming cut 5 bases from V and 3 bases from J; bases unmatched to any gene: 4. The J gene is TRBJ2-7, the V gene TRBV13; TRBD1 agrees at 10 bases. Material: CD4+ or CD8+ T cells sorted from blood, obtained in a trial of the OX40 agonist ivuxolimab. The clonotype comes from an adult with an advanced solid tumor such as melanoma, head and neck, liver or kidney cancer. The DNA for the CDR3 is TGTGCCAGCAGCCCCGGGACAGGGGTCTACGAGCAGTACTTC. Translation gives CASSPGTGVYEQYF.